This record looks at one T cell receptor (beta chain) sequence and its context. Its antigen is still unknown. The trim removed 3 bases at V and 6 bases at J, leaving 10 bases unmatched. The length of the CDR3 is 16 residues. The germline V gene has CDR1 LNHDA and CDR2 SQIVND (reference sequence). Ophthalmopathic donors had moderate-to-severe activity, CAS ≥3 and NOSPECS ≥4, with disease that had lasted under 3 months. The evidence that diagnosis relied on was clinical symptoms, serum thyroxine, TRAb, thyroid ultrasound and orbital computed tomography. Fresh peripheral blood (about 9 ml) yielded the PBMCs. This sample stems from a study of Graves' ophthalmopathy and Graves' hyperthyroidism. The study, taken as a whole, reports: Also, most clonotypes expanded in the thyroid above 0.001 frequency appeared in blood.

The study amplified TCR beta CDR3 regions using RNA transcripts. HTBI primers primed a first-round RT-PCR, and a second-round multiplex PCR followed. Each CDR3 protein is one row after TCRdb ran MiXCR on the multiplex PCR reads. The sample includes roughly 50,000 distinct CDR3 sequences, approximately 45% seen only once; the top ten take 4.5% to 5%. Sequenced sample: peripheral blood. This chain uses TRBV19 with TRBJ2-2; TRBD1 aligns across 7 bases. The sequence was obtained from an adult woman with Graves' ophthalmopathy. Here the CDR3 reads CASSISDRAHAGELFF. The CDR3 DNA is TGTGCCAGTAGTATTAGTGACAGGGCCCATGCCGGGGAGCTGTTTTTT.